This T cell receptor beta chain originates from a study of Ad26.COV2.S vaccination and SARS-CoV-2 variants. Overall study: Administration of Ad26.COV2.S was intramuscular, either once or twice 56 days apart. Overall study results and limits: Greater spike-specific TCR breadth was seen in vaccine recipients than in placebo recipients. Researchers cautioned that TCR breadth and depth analyses may have underestimated total T cell responses.

Treatment of the sample: 15 to 20 received Ad26.COV2.S at low or high dose, single or two shots; 5 received placebo; per-sample allocation not given. The samples date from day 63 after the first vaccine or placebo injection. Wuhan-strain SARS-CoV-2 spike was expressed by the Ad26 vector that made up the vaccine. In the case of this clone: As yet, its antigen is unknown.

Data came from immunoSEQ multiplex PCR; TCRdb stores just in-frame clones and leaves some out. The sample records some 350,000 clones, more than 75% being singletons. This CDR3 is built from 16 residues. CDR1 and CDR2 from the germline V gene are SNHLY and FYNNEI. V was trimmed by 6 bases and J by 7 bases, leaving 22 bases between them. Sequenced here: peripheral blood, sampled in a trial of Ad26.COV2.S vaccine versus placebo. The origin of this receptor is a person between 18 and 65 years old who received the Ad26.COV2.S COVID-19 vaccine or a placebo. The V gene is TRBV2, the J gene TRBJ1-5, with D tentatively TRBD1 (5 bases). For the CDR3, the DNA is TGTGCCAGCAGGGGAGGGGAGGGGTACGAATGGCAGCCCCAGCATTTT. It encodes CASRGGEGYEWQPQHF.